This record covers a single T cell receptor beta chain. This sample was taken from a study of shared T cell receptors in the human thymus. TCRdb's copy holds only in-frame clones and misses some; the assay was immunoSEQ multiplex PCR. The sample carries 540,000 or so clones, 75% to 80% recorded once. These data are also associated with another study on human thymus T cells. That publication notes: In unrelated individuals, thymic repertoires overlapped highly, according to related research.

This TCR came from a boy younger than two with a congenital heart defect. The sequenced sample consisted of thymocytes.

CDR3: CASRPGALLAKNIQYF. The DNA of the CDR3 is TGTGCCAGCAGACCAGGGGCCCTGCTGGCCAAAAACATTCAGTACTTC. V gene TRBV4-2 combines with J gene TRBJ2-4; tentatively, D is TRBD1 (6 bases). Deletions cut 6 bases from V and 1 base from J, with 16 bases between. CDR1 is LGHNA, CDR2 YNFKEQ, per germline. CDR3 length: 16 residues.